One and the same sample provided the 14 T cell receptor beta chains below, sequenced in a study of blood T cells in healthy people across ages. Then a second PCR, running about 6 to 11 cycles, was carried out with a sample-barcoded 5' primer and a J-beta primer mix. TCRdb ran MiXCR on the 5' RACE reads and lists one entry per CDR3 protein. The sample lists hundreds of thousands of distinct CDR3 sequences; roughly 50% were seen once. The sequenced sample consisted of blood. These receptors all come from a woman aged 55 to 70 in good health.

J is TRBJ2-7 and V is TRBV28; possibly TRBD1 for D (6 bases). Germline V lookup: CDR1 MDHEN, CDR2 SYDVKM. This CDR3 spans 12 amino acids. The V gene lost 8 bases and the J gene lost 6 bases, with 14 bases spanning the gap. The CDR3 nucleotides read TGTGCCAGCGCTGGGGGCATTTGCGAGCAGTACTTC. Translated: CASAGGICEQYF.

The rearrangement uses TRBV4-2 and TRBJ2-1; the match to TRBD2 covers 9 bases. The CDR3 consists of 18 residues. Looked up from germline, CDR1 is LGHNA and CDR2 is YNFKEQ. Trimming removed 0 bases from V and 7 bases from J; junction bases left unmatched: 13. The CDR3 sequence is CASSQDPTGTSRSNEQFF. CDR3 in DNA: TGTGCCAGCAGCCAAGACCCAACCGGGACTAGCAGAAGTAATGAGCAGTTCTTC.

The gene calls are TRBV7-6 and TRBJ2-2, with D perhaps assigned TRBD1 or TRBD2 (5 bases each). This CDR3 has 15 residues. CDR1 and CDR2 from the germline V gene are SGHVS and FNYEAQ. Between the trimmed V and J ends, which lost 8 bases and 0 bases, there was a span of 13 bases. For the CDR3, the DNA is TGTGCCAGCGCCTTCGGGGCCACGAACACCGGGGAGCTGTTTTTT. This gives the protein CASAFGATNTGELFF.

The table lists this clonotype with a few counts. J is TRBJ2-1 and V is TRBV4-3; D uncertain. Trimming pared 0 bases from V and 7 bases from J, leaving 7 bases between. The length of the CDR3 is 13 residues. Germline CDR1 LGHNA, CDR2 YSLEER. CDR3 residues: CASSQELGNEQFF. CDR3 coding DNA: TGCGCCAGCAGCCAAGAATTAGGGAATGAGCAGTTCTTC.

The chain has TRBV7-2 and TRBJ2-7; 12 nucleotides match TRBD2. CDR1 and CDR2 (germline): SGHTA, FQGNSA. CDR3 length: 16 amino acids. Germline trimming cut 5 bases from V and 7 bases from J; bases unmatched to any gene: 12. CDR3 nucleotides: TGTGCCAGCAGCCCCAACCTAGCGGGAGGGCACAATGAGCAGTACTTC. Amino acid sequence: CASSPNLAGGHNEQYF.

With respect to this clonotype: The junction does not match germline at one end; this may be a read error. The chain uses TRBV20-1 and TRBJ2-3; a possible D gene is TRBD1 (5 bases). The CDR3 contains 14 residues. CDR1 and CDR2 from the germline V gene are DFQATT and SNEGSKA (reference sequence). The CDR3 sequence: CSASWQGVTDAQYF. DNA of the CDR3: TGCAGTGCTAGCTGGCAGGGTGTGACAGATGCGCAGTATTTT.

In this sample, this clonotype turned up a few times. V and J are TRBV20-1 and TRBJ1-2; D might be TRBD1 (5 bases). CDR1 DFQATT and CDR2 SNEGSKA come from the germline V gene (reference sequence). Trimming removed 1 base from V and 7 bases from J, with 19 bases in between. There are 15 residues in the CDR3. The CDR3 region is CSARGGESTVTGYTF. The CDR3 DNA reads TGCAGTGCTAGAGGGGGGGAATCAACCGTAACTGGCTACACCTTC.

This clonotype came up a few times. The V call is TRBV28, the J call TRBJ2-1; D may be TRBD1 or TRBD2 (5 bases each). Germline V gene sequence: CDR1 MDHEN, CDR2 SYDVKM. CDR3 size: 15 residues. The V gene lost 4 bases and the J gene lost 4 bases, with 14 bases spanning the gap. As DNA, the CDR3 is TGTGCCAGCAGTTCGCAGGGAGAGGGATACAATGAGCAGTTCTTC. Residues: CASSSQGEGYNEQFF.

V is TRBV6-2 or TRBV6-3 and J is TRBJ2-3; 7 nucleotides agree with TRBD2. The germline gives CDR1 MNHEY, CDR2 SVGEGT. There are 14 residues in the CDR3. Trimming took 8 bases from V and 2 from J; bases not matched to a gene: 7. CDR3 in amino acids: CASRIERDTDTQYF. The CDR3 bases are TGTGCCAGCCGTATCGAGCGGGACACAGATACGCAGTATTTT.

The J gene is TRBJ2-5, the V gene TRBV7-3; the D gene could be TRBD1 or TRBD2 (6 bases each). This CDR3 comprises 15 residues. CDR1 is SGHTA, CDR2 FQGTGA, per germline. The germline V and J ends were trimmed by 5 bases and 11 bases, with 24 bases remaining between them. The CDR3 DNA is TGTGCCAGCAGCCCAGTTGCGCACGGAGGGGGTGAGCAGTACTTC. Its translation: CASSPVAHGGGEQYF.

The rearrangement links TRBV6-6 to TRBJ2-5; TRBD1 matches at 8 bases. This CDR3 comprises 13 residues. Germline CDR1 MNHNY, CDR2 SVGAGI (reference sequence). V was clipped by 3 bases and J by 11 bases; unmatched bases: 8. The DNA of the CDR3 is TGTGCCAGCAGTTATTCGACAGGGGATGAGCAGTACTTC. This gives the protein CASSYSTGDEQYF.

V is TRBV6-5 and J is TRBJ1-1; no clear D. This CDR3 region has 15 residues. Germline V gene data show CDR1 as MNHEY and CDR2 as SVGAGI. V lost 0 bases, J lost 2 bases, and 10 bases lay in between. The CDR3 bases are TGTGCCAGCAGTTACTCGTTCGCAGGCAACACTGAAGCTTTCTTT. It codes for CASSYSFAGNTEAFF.

V and J are TRBV15 and TRBJ1-1; the D is unclear. The CDR3 is made up of 14 amino acids. Germline V gene lookup returns CDR1 LNHNV and CDR2 YYDKDF (reference sequence). The V end lost 0 bases, the J end lost 3 bases, and 8 bases lay between the germline ends. The CDR3 DNA sequence: TGTGCCACCAGCAGAGATTTCATGTACACTGAAGCTTTCTTT. Translation: CATSRDFMYTEAFF.

This clonotype was detected a few times. The gene calls are TRBV27 and TRBJ2-7; possibly TRBD1 for D (6 bases). This CDR3 contains 15 residues. Germline V CDR1 and CDR2: MNHEY, SMNVEV (reference sequence). The V gene lost 8 bases and the J gene lost 2 bases, with 19 bases spanning the gap. The CDR3 is CASGMPGARAYEQYF. The CDR3 DNA reads TGTGCCAGCGGAATGCCAGGGGCTAGAGCCTACGAGCAGTACTTC.